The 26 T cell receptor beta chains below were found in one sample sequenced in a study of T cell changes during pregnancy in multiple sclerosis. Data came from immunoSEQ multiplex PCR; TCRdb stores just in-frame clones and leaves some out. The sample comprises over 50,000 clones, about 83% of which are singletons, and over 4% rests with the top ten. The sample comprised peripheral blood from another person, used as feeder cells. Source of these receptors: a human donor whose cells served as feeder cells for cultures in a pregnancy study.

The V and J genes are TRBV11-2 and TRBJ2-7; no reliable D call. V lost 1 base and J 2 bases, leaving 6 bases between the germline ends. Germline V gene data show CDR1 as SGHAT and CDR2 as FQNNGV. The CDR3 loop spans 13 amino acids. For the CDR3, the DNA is TGTGCCAGCAGCTTAGCGGACGCCTACGAGCAGTACTTC. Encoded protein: CASSLADAYEQYF. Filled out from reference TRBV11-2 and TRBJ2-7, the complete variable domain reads EAGVAQSPRYKIIEKRQSVAFWCNPISGHATLYWYQQILGQGPKLLIQFQNNGVVDDSQLPKDRFSAERLKGVDSTLKIQPAKLEDSAVYLCASSLADAYEQYFGPGTRLTVT.

The CDR3 DNA reads as TGTGCCAGCAGCAAAACCTTCAGGGGTGGGCGGGAAGAGACCCAGTACTTC. Translated: CASSKTFRGGREETQYF. This chain uses TRBV11-1 with TRBJ2-5; tentative D call: TRBD1 (6 bases). The CDR3 is 17 residues long. V was pared by 5 bases and J by 3 bases, with 22 bases between. CDR1 is SGHAT and CDR2 is FQDESV in the germline V gene (reference sequence).

CDR3: CASSPRTLTGYGYTF. CDR3 nucleotides: TGTGCCAGCAGCCCCCGGACCTTGACAGGCTATGGCTACACCTTC. The chain is built from TRBV6-1 and TRBJ1-2; weak D call: TRBD1 (6 bases). Germline-derived CDR1 and CDR2 are MNHNS and SASEGT. The CDR3 totals 15 residues. V was trimmed by 6 bases and J by 4 bases, leaving 18 bases between them.

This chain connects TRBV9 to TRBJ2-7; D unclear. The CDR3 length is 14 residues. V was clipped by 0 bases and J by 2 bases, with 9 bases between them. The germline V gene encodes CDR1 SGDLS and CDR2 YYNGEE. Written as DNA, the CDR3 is TGTGCCAGCAGCGTAGTTCGCGGAACCTACGAGCAGTACTTC. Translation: CASSVVRGTYEQYF. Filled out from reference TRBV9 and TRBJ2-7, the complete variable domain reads DSGVTQTPKHLITATGQRVTLRCSPRSGDLSVYWYQQSLDQGLQFLIQYYNGEERAKGNILERFSAQQFPDLHSELNLSSLELGDSALYFCASSVVRGTYEQYFGPGTRLTVT.

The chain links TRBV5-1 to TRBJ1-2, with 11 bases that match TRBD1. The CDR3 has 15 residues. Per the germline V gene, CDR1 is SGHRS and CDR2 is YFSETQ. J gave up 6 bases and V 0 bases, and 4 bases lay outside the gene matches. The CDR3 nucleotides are TGCGCCAGCAGCTTGGCGGGGACAGGGGGGCATGGCTACACCTTC. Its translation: CASSLAGTGGHGYTF.

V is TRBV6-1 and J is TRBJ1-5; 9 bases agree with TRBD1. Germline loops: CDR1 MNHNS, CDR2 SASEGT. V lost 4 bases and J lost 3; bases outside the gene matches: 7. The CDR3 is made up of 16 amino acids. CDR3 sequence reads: CASSGRTGANNQPQHF. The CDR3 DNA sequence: TGTGCCAGCAGTGGACGGACAGGGGCAAACAATCAGCCCCAGCATTTT.

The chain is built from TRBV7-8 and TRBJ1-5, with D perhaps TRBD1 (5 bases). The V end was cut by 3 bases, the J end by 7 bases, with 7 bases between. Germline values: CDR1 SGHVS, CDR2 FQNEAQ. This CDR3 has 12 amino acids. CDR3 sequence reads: CASSFEGQPQHF. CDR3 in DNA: TGTGCCAGCAGCTTCGAGGGGCAGCCCCAGCATTTT.

The CDR3 coding sequence is TGCAGCTATGGAGGGGGCGGGGAGACCCAGTACTTC. It yields the protein CSYGGGGETQYF. The chain joins TRBV29-1 to TRBJ2-5, with D possibly being TRBD1 (7 bases). Germline V gives CDR1 SQVTM, CDR2 ANQGSEA. The length of the CDR3 is 12 residues. V was pared by 8 bases and J by 5 bases, with 15 bases between. The variable domain in full, completed from reference TRBV29-1 and TRBJ2-5, reads SAVISQKPSRDICQRGTSLTIQCQVDSQVTMMFWYRQQPGQSLTLIATANQGSEATYESGFVIDKFPISRPNLTFSTLTVSNMSPEDSSIYLCSYGGGGETQYFGPGTRLLVL.

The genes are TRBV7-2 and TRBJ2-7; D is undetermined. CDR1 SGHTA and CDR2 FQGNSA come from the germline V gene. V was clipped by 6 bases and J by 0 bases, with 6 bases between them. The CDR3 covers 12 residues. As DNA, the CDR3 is TGTGCCAGCAGTCCTCACTCCTACGAGCAGTACTTC. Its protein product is CASSPHSYEQYF.

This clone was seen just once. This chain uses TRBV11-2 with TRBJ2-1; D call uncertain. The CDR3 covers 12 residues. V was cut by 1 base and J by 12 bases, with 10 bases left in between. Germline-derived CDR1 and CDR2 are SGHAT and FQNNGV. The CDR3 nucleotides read TGTGCCAGCAGCTTAGCCACCGGCGGGCAGTTCTTC. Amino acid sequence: CASSLATGGQFF.

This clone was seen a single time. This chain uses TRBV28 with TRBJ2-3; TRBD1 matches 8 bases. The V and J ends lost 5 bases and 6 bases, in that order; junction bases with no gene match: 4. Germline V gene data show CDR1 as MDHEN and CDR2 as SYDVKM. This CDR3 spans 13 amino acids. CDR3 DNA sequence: TGTGCCAGCAGTCGGACAGGGTCCGATACGCAGTATTTT. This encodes CASSRTGSDTQYF.

The DNA of the CDR3 is TGTGCAAGTCGCTTAGTGGGACAGGGGAAGGAAAAGAACACTGAAGCTTTCTTT. Amino acid sequence: CASRLVGQGKEKNTEAFF. J is TRBJ1-1 and V is TRBV12-2; the table calls TRBD1, which could not be checked here. TRBV12-2 is reported as a pseudogene. The CDR3 contains 18 residues.

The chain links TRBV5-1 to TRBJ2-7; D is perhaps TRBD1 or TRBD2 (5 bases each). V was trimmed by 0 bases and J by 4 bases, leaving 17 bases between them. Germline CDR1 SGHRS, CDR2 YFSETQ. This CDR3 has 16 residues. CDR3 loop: CASSLAGAPVAYEQYF. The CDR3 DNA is TGCGCCAGCAGCTTGGCCGGGGCCCCGGTCGCGTACGAGCAGTACTTC.

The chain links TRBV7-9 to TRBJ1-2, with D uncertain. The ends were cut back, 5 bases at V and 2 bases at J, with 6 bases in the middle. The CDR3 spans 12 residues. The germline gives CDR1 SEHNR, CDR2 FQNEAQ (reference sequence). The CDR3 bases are TGTGCCAGCAGCAAGGACAACTATGGCTACACCTTC. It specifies CASSKDNYGYTF.

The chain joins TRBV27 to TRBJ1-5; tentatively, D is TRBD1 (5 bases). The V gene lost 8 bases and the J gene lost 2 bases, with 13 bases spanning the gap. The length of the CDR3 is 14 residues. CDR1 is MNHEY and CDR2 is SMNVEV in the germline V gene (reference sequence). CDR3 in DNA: TGTGCCAGCTCTCCGGGGGTGGGCAATCAGCCCCAGCATTTT. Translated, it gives CASSPGVGNQPQHF.

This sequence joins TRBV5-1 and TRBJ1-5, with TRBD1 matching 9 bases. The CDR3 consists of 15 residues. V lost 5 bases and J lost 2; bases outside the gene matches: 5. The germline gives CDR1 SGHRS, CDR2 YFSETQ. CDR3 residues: CASSITGGGNQPQHF. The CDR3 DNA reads TGCGCCAGCAGTATCACAGGGGGCGGCAATCAGCCCCAGCATTTT. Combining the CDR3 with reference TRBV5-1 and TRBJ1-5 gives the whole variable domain KAGVTQTPRYLIKTRGQQVTLSCSPISGHRSVSWYQQTPGQGLQFLFEYFSETQRNKGNFPGRFSGRQFSNSRSEMNVSTLELGDSALYLCASSITGGGNQPQHFGDGTRLSIL.

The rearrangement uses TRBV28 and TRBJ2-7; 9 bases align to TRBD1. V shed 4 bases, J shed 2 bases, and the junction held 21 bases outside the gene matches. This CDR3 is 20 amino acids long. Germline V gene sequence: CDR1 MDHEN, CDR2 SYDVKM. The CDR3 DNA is TGTGCCAGCAGTTCCACCCATGCACGACCGCGGGACAGGGCCCCCTACGAGCAGTACTTC. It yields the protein CASSSTHARPRDRAPYEQYF.

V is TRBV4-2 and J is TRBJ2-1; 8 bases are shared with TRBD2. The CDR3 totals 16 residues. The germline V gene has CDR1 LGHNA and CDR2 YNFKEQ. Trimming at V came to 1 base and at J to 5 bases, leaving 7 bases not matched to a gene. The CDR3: CASSQAPGLAHNEQFF. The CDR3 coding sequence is TGTGCCAGCAGCCAAGCTCCCGGACTAGCCCACAATGAGCAGTTCTTC.

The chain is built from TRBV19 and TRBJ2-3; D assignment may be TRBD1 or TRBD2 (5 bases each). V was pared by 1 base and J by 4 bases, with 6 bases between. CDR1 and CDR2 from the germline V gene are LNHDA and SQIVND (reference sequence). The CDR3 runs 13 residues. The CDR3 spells CASSIGGPDTQYF. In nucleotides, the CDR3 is TGTGCCAGTAGTATAGGGGGACCAGATACGCAGTATTTT.

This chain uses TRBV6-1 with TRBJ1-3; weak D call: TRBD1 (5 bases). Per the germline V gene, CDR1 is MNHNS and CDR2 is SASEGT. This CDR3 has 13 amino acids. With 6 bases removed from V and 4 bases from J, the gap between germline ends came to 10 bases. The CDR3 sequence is CASRAGGGNTIYF. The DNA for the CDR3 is TGTGCCAGCAGGGCGGGGGGAGGAAACACCATATATTTT.

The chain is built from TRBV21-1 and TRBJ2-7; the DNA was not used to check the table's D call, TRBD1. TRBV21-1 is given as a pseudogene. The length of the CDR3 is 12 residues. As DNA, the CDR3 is TGTGCCAGCAGCAAAAACAACTACGAGCAGTACTTC. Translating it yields CASSKNNYEQYF.

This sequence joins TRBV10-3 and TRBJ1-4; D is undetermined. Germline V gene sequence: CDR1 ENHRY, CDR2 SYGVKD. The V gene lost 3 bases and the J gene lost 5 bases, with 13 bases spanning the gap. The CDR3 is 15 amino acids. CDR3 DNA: TGTGCCATCAGTGACGTGGGCAGAGAAAATGAAAAACTGTTTTTT. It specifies CAISDVGRENEKLFF.

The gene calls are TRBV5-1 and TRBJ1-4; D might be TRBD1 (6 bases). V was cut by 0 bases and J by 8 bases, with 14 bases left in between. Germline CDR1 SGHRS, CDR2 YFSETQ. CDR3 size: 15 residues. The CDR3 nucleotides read TGCGCCAGCAGCTTGGATTGGGGGCAAGGCGAAAAACTGTTTTTT. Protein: CASSLDWGQGEKLFF.

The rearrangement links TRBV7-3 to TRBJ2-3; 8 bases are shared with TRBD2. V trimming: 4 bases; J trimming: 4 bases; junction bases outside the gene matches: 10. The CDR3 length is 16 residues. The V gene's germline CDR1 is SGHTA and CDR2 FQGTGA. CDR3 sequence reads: CASSSQGTRSADTQYF. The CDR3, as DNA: TGTGCCAGCAGCTCGCAGGGGACTAGATCGGCAGATACGCAGTATTTT.

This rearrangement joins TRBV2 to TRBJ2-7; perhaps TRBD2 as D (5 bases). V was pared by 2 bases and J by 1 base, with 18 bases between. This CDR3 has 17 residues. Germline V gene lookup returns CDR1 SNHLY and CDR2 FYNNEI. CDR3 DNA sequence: TGTGCCAGCAGTGAAACCATAGGTCTAGCCAATTCCTACGAGCAGTACTTC. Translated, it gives CASSETIGLANSYEQYF.

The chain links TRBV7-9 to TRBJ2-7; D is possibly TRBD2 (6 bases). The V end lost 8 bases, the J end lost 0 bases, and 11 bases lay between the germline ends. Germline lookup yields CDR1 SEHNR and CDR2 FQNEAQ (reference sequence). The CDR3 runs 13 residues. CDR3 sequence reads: CASGGTSSYEQYF. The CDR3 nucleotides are TGTGCCAGCGGGGGGACCAGCTCCTACGAGCAGTACTTC. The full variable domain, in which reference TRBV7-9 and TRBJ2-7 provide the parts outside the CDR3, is DTGVSQNPRHKITKRGQNVTFRCDPISEHNRLYWYRQTLGQGPEFLTYFQNEAQLEKSRLLSDRFSAERPKGSFSTLEIQRTEQGDSAMYLCASGGTSSYEQYFGPGTRLTVT.